The TCR beta chain described here comes from a study of molecular identifiers for immune sequencing clone quantification. The germline V gene encodes CDR1 MGHDK and CDR2 SYGVNS. Trimming left V 5 bases short and J 1 base short, with 8 bases between. The CDR3 runs to 14 residues. TCRdb analysed the PCR reads with MiXCR anew, one entry per CDR3 protein. The data show approximately 500,000 distinct CDR3 sequences, with under 30% seen just once and around 0.76% held by the top ten. This clonotype was seen only a few times. This clonotype originated in a human donor in good health. Some libraries in this study had Jurkat cell RNA spiked in. The chain has TRBV25-1 and TRBJ2-2; D is uncertain. The source material was naive CD8+ T cells from blood, with Jurkat cell RNA spiked in. Documented subset: FACS-sorted CD8+CD4-CCR7+CD45RA+ naive T cells. This CDR3 is CASSRILNTGELFF. The CDR3 DNA sequence: TGTGCCAGCAGTCGGATTTTGAACACCGGGGAGCTGTTTTTT.